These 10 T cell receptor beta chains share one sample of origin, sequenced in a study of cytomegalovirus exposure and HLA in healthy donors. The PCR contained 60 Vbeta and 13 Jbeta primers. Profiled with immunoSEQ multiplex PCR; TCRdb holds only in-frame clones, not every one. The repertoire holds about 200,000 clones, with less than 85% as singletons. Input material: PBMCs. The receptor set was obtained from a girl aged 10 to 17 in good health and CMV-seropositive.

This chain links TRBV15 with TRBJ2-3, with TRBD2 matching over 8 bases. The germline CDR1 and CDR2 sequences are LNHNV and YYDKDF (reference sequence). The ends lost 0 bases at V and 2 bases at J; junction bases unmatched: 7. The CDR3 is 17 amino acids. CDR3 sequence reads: CATSRDWTGGPTDTQYF. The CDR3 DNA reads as TGTGCCACCAGCAGAGATTGGACGGGGGGGCCCACAGATACGCAGTATTTT.

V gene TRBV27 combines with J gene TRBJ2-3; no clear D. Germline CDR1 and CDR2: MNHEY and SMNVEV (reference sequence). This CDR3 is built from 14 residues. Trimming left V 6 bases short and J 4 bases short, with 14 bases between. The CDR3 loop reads CASSRQYPPDTQYF. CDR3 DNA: TGTGCCAGCAGCCGACAATACCCCCCAGATACGCAGTATTTT.

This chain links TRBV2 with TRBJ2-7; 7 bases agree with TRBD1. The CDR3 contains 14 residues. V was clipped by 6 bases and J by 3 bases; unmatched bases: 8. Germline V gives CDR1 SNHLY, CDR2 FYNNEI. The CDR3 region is CASRAGQANYEQYF. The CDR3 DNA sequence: TGTGCCAGCAGGGCTGGACAGGCGAACTACGAGCAGTACTTC.

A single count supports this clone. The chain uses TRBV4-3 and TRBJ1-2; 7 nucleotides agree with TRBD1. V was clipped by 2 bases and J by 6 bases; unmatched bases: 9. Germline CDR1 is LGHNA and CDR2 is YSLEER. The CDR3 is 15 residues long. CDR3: CASSQTPQGTHGYTF. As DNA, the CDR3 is TGCGCCAGCAGCCAAACACCACAGGGGACCCATGGCTACACCTTC.

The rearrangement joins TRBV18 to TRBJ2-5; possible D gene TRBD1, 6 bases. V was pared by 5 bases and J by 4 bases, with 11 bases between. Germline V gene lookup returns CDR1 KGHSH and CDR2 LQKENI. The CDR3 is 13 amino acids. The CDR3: CASSTNRAETQYF. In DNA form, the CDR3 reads TGTGCCAGCTCAACTAACAGGGCAGAGACCCAGTACTTC.

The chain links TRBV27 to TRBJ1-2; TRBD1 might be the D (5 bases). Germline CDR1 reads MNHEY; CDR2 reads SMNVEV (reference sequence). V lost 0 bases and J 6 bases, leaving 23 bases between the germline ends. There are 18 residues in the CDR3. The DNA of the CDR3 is TGTGCCAGCAGTTTATCCACGCCACAGGAGTCGACTTGGGATGGCTACACCTTC. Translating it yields CASSLSTPQESTWDGYTF.

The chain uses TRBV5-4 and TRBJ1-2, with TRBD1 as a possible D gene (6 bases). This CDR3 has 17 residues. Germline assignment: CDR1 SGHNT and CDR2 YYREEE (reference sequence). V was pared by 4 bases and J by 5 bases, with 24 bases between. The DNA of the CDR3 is TGTGCCAGCAGCCCACAATCGGACAGTTCTTTAGGTTATGGCTACACCTTC. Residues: CASSPQSDSSLGYGYTF.

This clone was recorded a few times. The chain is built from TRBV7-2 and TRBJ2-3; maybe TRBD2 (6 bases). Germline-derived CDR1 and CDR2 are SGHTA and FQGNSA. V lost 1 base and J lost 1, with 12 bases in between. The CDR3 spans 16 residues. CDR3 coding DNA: TGTGCCAGCAGCTTAGGCGGGGAGAAGGGCACAGATACGCAGTATTTT. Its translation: CASSLGGEKGTDTQYF.

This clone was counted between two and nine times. The CDR3 loop reads CASSQGTQETQYF. The CDR3 nucleotides read TGTGCCAGCAGCCAGGGAACACAAGAGACCCAGTACTTC. The J gene is TRBJ2-5, the V gene TRBV2; possibly TRBD1 for D (5 bases). Trimming stripped 6 bases from V and 2 bases from J, with 10 bases between. In germline, CDR1 is SNHLY, CDR2 FYNNEI. This CDR3 contains 13 residues.

CDR3: CASGQGDYGYTF. CDR3 nucleotide sequence: TGCGCCAGCGGACAGGGGGACTATGGCTACACCTTC. The rearrangement uses TRBV5-1 and TRBJ1-2; 10 bases line up with TRBD1. This CDR3 contains 12 residues. V lost 7 bases to trimming and J lost 3 bases; unmatched junction nucleotides: 0. Germline V gene lookup returns CDR1 SGHRS and CDR2 YFSETQ.